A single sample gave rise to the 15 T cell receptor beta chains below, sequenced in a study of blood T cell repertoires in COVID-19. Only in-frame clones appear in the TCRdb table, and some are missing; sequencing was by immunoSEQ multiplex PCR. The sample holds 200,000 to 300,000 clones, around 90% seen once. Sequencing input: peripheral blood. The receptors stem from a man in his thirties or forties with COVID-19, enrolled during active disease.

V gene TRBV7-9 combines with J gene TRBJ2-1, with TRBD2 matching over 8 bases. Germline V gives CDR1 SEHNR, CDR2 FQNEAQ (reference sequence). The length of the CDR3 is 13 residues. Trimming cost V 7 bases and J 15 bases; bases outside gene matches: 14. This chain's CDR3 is CASTPTSGVGLFF. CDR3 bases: TGTGCCAGCACCCCTACTAGCGGAGTTGGTCTGTTCTTC.

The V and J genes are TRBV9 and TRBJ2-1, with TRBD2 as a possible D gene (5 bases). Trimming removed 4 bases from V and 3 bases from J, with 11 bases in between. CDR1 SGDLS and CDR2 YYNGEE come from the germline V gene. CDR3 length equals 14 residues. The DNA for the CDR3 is TGTGCCAGCAGCCCAGTTGGAGGCTACAATGAGCAGTTCTTC. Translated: CASSPVGGYNEQFF.

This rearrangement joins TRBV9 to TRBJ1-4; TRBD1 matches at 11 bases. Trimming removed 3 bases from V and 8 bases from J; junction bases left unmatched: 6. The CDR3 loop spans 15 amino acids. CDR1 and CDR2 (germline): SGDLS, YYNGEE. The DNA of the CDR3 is TGTGCCAGCAGCGCTCCGGGACAGGGGGACGAAAAACTGTTTTTT. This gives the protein CASSAPGQGDEKLFF.

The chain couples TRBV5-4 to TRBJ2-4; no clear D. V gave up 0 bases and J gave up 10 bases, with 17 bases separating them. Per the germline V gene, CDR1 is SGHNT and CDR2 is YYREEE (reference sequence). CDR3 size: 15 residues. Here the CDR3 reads CASSLGDMVATIQYF. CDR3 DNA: TGTGCCAGCAGCTTGGGAGACATGGTGGCAACGATTCAGTACTTC.

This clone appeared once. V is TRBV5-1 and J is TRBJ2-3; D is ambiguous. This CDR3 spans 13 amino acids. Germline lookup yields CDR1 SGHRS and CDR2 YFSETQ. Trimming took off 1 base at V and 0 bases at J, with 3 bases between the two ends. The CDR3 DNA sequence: TGCGCCAGCAGCTTGCCGAGCACAGATACGCAGTATTTT. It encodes CASSLPSTDTQYF.

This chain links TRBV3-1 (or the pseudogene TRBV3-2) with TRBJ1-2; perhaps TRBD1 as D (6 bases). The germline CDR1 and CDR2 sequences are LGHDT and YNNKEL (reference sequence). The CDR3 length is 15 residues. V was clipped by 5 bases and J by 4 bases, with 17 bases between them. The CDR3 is CASSSRQDDFYGYTF. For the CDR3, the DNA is TGTGCCAGCAGCTCACGACAGGACGATTTCTATGGCTACACCTTC.

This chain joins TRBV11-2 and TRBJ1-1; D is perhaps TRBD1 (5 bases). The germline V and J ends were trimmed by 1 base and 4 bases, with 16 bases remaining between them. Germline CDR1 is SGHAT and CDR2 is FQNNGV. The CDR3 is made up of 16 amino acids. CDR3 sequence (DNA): TGTGCCAGCAGCTTAGTGCGGACCGCAGGGATCACTGAAGCTTTCTTT. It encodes CASSLVRTAGITEAFF.

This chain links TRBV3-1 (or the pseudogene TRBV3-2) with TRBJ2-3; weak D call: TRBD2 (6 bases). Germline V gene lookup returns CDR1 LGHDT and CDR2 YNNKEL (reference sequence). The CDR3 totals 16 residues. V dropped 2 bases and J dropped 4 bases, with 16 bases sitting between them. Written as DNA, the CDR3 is TGTGCCAGCAGCCAATCCGGAGGGATGAGGGCAGATACGCAGTATTTT. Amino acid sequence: CASSQSGGMRADTQYF.

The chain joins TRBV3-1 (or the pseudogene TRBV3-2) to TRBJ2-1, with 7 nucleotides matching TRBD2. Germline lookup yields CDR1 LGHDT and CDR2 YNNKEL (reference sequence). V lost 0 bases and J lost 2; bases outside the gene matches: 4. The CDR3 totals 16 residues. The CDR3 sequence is CASSQEWSGAYNEQFF. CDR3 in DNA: TGTGCCAGCAGCCAAGAATGGAGCGGGGCCTACAATGAGCAGTTCTTC.

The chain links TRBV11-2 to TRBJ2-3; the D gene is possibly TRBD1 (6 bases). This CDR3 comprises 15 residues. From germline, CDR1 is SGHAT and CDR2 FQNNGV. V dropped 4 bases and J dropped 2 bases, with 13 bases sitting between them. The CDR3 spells CASSSRQDNTDTQYF. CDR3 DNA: TGTGCCAGCAGCTCAAGACAGGATAACACAGATACGCAGTATTTT. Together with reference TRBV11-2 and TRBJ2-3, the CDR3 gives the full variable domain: EAGVAQSPRYKIIEKRQSVAFWCNPISGHATLYWYQQILGQGPKLLIQFQNNGVVDDSQLPKDRFSAERLKGVDSTLKIQPAKLEDSAVYLCASSSRQDNTDTQYFGPGTRLTVL.

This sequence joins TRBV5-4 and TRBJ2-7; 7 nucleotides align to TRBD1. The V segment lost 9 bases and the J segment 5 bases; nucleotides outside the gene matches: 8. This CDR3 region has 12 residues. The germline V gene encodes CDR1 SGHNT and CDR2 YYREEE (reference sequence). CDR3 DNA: TGTGCCACCTCCGACAGGGACGACGAGCAGTACTTC. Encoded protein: CATSDRDDEQYF.

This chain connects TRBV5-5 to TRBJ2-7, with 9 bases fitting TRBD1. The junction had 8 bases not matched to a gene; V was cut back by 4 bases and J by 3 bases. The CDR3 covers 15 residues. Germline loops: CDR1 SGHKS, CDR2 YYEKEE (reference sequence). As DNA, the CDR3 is TGTGCCAGCAGCCGGGGGACAGGGACGTACTACGAGCAGTACTTC. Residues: CASSRGTGTYYEQYF.

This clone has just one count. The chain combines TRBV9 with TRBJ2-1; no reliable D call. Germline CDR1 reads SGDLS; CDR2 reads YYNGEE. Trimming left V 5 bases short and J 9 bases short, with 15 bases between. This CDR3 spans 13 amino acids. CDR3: CASSVTPPGEQFF. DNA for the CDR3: TGTGCCAGCAGTGTGACTCCTCCGGGTGAGCAGTTCTTC.

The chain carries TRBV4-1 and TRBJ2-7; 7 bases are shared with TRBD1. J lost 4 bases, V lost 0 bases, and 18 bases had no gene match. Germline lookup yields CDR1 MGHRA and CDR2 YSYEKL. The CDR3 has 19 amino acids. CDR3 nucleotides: TGCGCCAGCAGCCAAGATCAAAAATCTGCCGGGACAGCTAAGTACGAGCAGTACTTC. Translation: CASSQDQKSAGTAKYEQYF.

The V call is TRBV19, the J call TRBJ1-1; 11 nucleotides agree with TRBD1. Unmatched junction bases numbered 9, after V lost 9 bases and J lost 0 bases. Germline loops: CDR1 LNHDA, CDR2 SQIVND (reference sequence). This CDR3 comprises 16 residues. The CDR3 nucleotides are TGTGCCAGAGCACACCGGGACAGGGGGTTGAACACTGAAGCTTTCTTT. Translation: CARAHRDRGLNTEAFF.